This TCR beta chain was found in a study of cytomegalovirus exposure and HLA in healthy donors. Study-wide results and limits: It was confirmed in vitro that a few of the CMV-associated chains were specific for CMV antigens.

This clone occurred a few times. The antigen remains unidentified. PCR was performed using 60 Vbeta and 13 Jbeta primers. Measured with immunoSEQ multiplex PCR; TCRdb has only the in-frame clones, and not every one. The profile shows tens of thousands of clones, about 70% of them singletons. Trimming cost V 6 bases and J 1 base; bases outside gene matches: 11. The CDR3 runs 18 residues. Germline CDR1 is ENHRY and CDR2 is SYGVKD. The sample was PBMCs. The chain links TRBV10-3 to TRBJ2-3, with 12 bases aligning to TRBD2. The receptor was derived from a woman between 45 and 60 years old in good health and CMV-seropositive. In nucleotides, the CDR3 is TGTGCCATCAGGTCGGTACTAGCGGGAGGCGTGGGCACAGATACGCAGTATTTT. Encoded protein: CAIRSVLAGGVGTDTQYF.